Below, 25 T cell receptor beta chains from the same sample are listed, as sequenced in a study of identical twins. In TCRdb, the 5' RACE reads were re-called with MiXCR into one record per CDR3 protein. In the table there are about 700,000 distinct CDR3 sequences, more than 6.5% of which are singletons. These data were also filed under a second study, of yellow fever vaccine responses in identical twins.

The sequencing input was PBMCs. The origin of the receptors is a woman under 30 in good health.

The sample holds many counts of this clonotype. The V call is TRBV7-9, the J call TRBJ2-1, with 7 bases aligning to TRBD1. V gave up 1 base and J gave up 4 bases; unmatched junction bases: 1. This CDR3 is 14 amino acids long. Germline V gene data show CDR1 as SEHNR and CDR2 as FQNEAQ (reference sequence). DNA for the CDR3: TGTGCCAGCAGCTTAGAGGACAGGTACAATGAGCAGTTCTTC. Protein product: CASSLEDRYNEQFF.

In this sample, this clonotype turned up many times. The chain is built from TRBV10-2 and TRBJ2-2; no clear D. CDR3 length: 16 residues. In germline, CDR1 is WSHSY, CDR2 SAAADI. V lost 4 bases, J lost 1 base, and 13 bases lay in between. CDR3 in DNA: TGCGCCAGCAGTGCGTCCCAGACCTTGAACACCGGGGAGCTGTTTTTT. Its protein product is CASSASQTLNTGELFF.

This clonotype has at least ten counts. The V and J genes are TRBV29-1 and TRBJ2-1; 7 bases agree with TRBD2. This CDR3 is 14 amino acids long. The germline V gene has CDR1 SQVTM and CDR2 ANQGSEA. V lost 4 bases, J lost 9 bases, and 12 bases stayed unmatched. CDR3 in amino acids: CSVAPSKSGGEQFF. The CDR3 DNA follows: TGCAGCGTTGCCCCCTCCAAGTCGGGGGGTGAGCAGTTCTTC.

This clonotype was recorded many times. V gene TRBV11-2 combines with J gene TRBJ1-2; 9 bases match TRBD1. The V gene end was trimmed by 4 bases and the J gene end by 13 bases; junction bases not matched to a gene: 13. Germline CDR1 is SGHAT and CDR2 is FQNNGV. The CDR3 has 14 residues. In nucleotides, the CDR3 is TGTGCCAGCAGCTCAATACCTTGGACAGGGGATTCCACCTTC. It codes for CASSSIPWTGDSTF.

This clonotype was detected only a few times. The CDR3 nucleotides read TGCGCCAGCAGCCAAGTCGGCGGGAGAGATGGTGAGCAGTTCTTC. Protein product: CASSQVGGRDGEQFF. The V call is TRBV4-3, the J call TRBJ2-1; 7 bases are a match to TRBD2. Trimming removed 1 base from V and 9 bases from J; junction bases left unmatched: 9. The CDR3 runs 15 residues. Germline CDR1 reads LGHNA; CDR2 reads YSLEER.

This clonotype was recorded a few times. The V call is TRBV6-2 or TRBV6-3, the J call TRBJ2-7, with 9 bases identical to TRBD1. With 2 bases clipped from V and 4 bases from J, the junction kept 18 bases outside the gene matches. This CDR3 has 19 amino acids. Germline values: CDR1 MNHEY, CDR2 SVGEGT. Here the CDR3 reads CASSYPSPGQGFSFYEQYF. The DNA of the CDR3 is TGTGCCAGCAGTTACCCTTCACCGGGACAGGGCTTCTCCTTTTACGAGCAGTACTTC.

This clonotype was seen only a few times. The rearrangement joins TRBV15 to TRBJ2-1; the match to TRBD2 covers 9 bases. Germline V gene sequence: CDR1 LNHNV, CDR2 YYDKDF (reference sequence). This CDR3 has 14 amino acids. The junction had 9 bases not matched to a gene; V was cut back by 0 bases and J by 15 bases. The CDR3 sequence is CATSRDLLAGYPFF. The CDR3 coding sequence is TGTGCCACCAGCAGAGATCTGCTAGCGGGGTACCCGTTCTTC.

There are a few counts of this clonotype. The CDR3 protein is CASSQGLAGGQETQYF. The CDR3 DNA is TGTGCCAGCAGCCAAGGCCTAGCGGGGGGGCAAGAGACCCAGTACTTC. The rearrangement joins TRBV4-2 to TRBJ2-5; 12 nucleotides match TRBD2. The CDR3 is made up of 16 amino acids. The J segment lost 2 bases and the V segment lost 1 base, leaving 2 bases of the junction unmatched. The germline gives CDR1 LGHNA, CDR2 YNFKEQ.

In this sample, this clonotype turned up a few times. The chain carries TRBV10-3 and TRBJ2-7; either TRBD1 or TRBD2 may fit D (6 bases each). The CDR3 totals 16 residues. CDR1 and CDR2 from the germline V gene are ENHRY and SYGVKD. Trimming took off 10 bases at V and 0 bases at J, with 22 bases between the two ends. The DNA of the CDR3 is TGTGCCACCCAAGAGTTAAAGGGGGGCGGCTCCTACGAGCAGTACTTC. Its protein product is CATQELKGGGSYEQYF.

This clonotype was counted a few times. The CDR3 spells CASRWDSYNEQFF. The CDR3 coding sequence is TGTGCCAGCAGATGGGACAGCTACAATGAGCAGTTCTTC. V is TRBV27 and J is TRBJ2-1, with TRBD1 matching 7 bases. The V segment lost 6 bases and the J segment 3 bases; nucleotides outside the gene matches: 2. This CDR3 contains 13 residues. CDR1 MNHEY and CDR2 SMNVEV come from the germline V gene (reference sequence).

This clonotype was found a few times. The V gene is TRBV7-9, the J gene TRBJ2-7, with TRBD1 identical over 9 bases. J lost 5 bases, V lost 6 bases, and 11 bases had no gene match. Germline CDR1 SEHNR, CDR2 FQNEAQ (reference sequence). This CDR3 has 15 amino acids. In nucleotides, the CDR3 is TGTGCCAGCAGTTTATACCGGGACAGGGCCGACGAGCAGTACTTC. It translates to CASSLYRDRADEQYF.

This clonotype was seen repeatedly, ten times or more. This chain links TRBV13 with TRBJ2-2; 11 nucleotides align to TRBD1. The trim removed 4 bases at V and 6 bases at J, leaving 7 bases unmatched. The CDR3 consists of 16 residues. Germline assignment: CDR1 PRHDT and CDR2 FYEKMQ (reference sequence). CDR3 sequence reads: CASSYSPGQGAGELFF. DNA of the CDR3: TGTGCCAGCAGCTACTCCCCGGGACAGGGGGCCGGGGAGCTGTTTTTT.

This clonotype turned up a few times. The chain combines TRBV14 with TRBJ2-5; D gene ambiguous. Germline lookup yields CDR1 SGHDN and CDR2 FVKESK. The CDR3 sequence is 14 residues long. Deletions cut 1 base from V and 7 bases from J, with 13 bases between. The CDR3 sequence is CASSQARLFVTQYF. As DNA, the CDR3 is TGTGCCAGCAGCCAAGCCAGGCTCTTTGTGACCCAGTACTTC.

The rearrangement joins TRBV7-9 to TRBJ2-1, with unresolved D. V lost 4 bases to trimming and J lost 4 bases, with 11 bases between them. There are 14 residues in the CDR3. Germline assignment: CDR1 SEHNR and CDR2 FQNEAQ (reference sequence). The chain's CDR3 is CASSWGRAYNEQFF. The CDR3 region has the DNA TGTGCCAGCAGCTGGGGAAGGGCATACAATGAGCAGTTCTTC.

This rearrangement joins TRBV20-1 to TRBJ2-7; D ambiguous. Germline V gene lookup returns CDR1 DFQATT and CDR2 SNEGSKA (reference sequence). Trimming removed 0 bases from V and 1 base from J, with 16 bases in between. The CDR3 extends over 16 amino acids. The CDR3 protein is CSARDQLGKSSYEQYF. The CDR3 DNA reads TGCAGTGCTAGAGATCAATTGGGGAAATCGTCCTACGAGCAGTACTTC.

This clonotype was detected a few times. The V gene is TRBV18, the J gene TRBJ2-7, with 7 bases that match TRBD1. CDR1 is KGHSH and CDR2 is LQKENI in the germline V gene. The CDR3 consists of 15 residues. Trimming took 3 bases from V and 4 from J; bases not matched to a gene: 9. The CDR3 sequence is CASSPDRPMSYEQYF. The CDR3 coding sequence is TGTGCCAGCTCACCGGACAGGCCGATGAGTTACGAGCAGTACTTC.

This clonotype was counted between two and nine times. The chain employs TRBV6-1 and TRBJ2-2; D possibly corresponds to TRBD2 (6 bases). The V end lost 7 bases, the J end lost 5 bases, and 23 bases lay between the germline ends. Germline CDR1 reads MNHNS; CDR2 reads SASEGT. The CDR3 spans 17 residues. The CDR3 region is CASTPRSGGVGTGELFF. CDR3 DNA: TGTGCCAGCACACCTCGATCCGGGGGAGTGGGAACCGGGGAGCTGTTTTTT.

The J gene is TRBJ2-4, the V gene TRBV7-2; D may be TRBD1 (5 bases). V was clipped by 2 bases and J by 7 bases, with 12 bases between them. CDR1 is SGHTA, CDR2 FQGNSA, per germline. The CDR3 is 14 residues long. This CDR3 reads CASSLWQGTNIQYF. As DNA, the CDR3 is TGTGCCAGCAGCTTATGGCAGGGTACCAACATTCAGTACTTC.

As regards this clonotype: A much larger clone lies one base from this, so it may be a read error. CDR3 DNA sequence: TGTGCCAGCACCACTCGGGGGGTGGGGTCCGGGGAGCTGTTTTTT. It codes for CASTTRGVGSGELFF. The J gene is TRBJ2-2, the V gene TRBV7-8; 7 bases agree with TRBD2. CDR1 is SGHVS, CDR2 FQNEAQ, per germline. The CDR3 spans 15 residues. V was pared by 7 bases and J by 6 bases, with 11 bases of the junction left unmatched.

The sample holds a few counts of this clonotype. The gene calls are TRBV7-3 and TRBJ2-7; 10 nucleotides agree with TRBD2. CDR1 is SGHTA and CDR2 is FQGTGA in the germline V gene. Trimming removed 5 bases from V and 1 base from J; junction bases left unmatched: 5. The CDR3 has 15 residues. CDR3 residues: CASSAHSGGSYEQYF. As DNA, the CDR3 is TGTGCCAGCAGCGCTCATAGCGGGGGGTCCTACGAGCAGTACTTC. The whole variable domain, remainder taken from reference TRBV7-3 and TRBJ2-7, is GAGVSQTPSNKVTEKGKYVELRCDPISGHTALYWYRQSLGQGPEFLIYFQGTGAADDSGLPNDRFFAVRPEGSVSTLKIQRTERGDSAVYLCASSAHSGGSYEQYFGPGTRLTVT.

There are a few counts of this clonotype. The rearrangement joins TRBV4-3 to TRBJ2-3, with a possible D match to TRBD2 (5 bases). CDR3 length: 17 amino acids. Deletions cut 1 base from V and 4 bases from J, with 18 bases between. Germline V gives CDR1 LGHNA, CDR2 YSLEER. The DNA for the CDR3 is TGCGCCAGCAGCCAAGGCTGGTCTGGGAGCTCCGCAGATACGCAGTATTTT. Translation: CASSQGWSGSSADTQYF.

This chain connects TRBV5-1 to TRBJ2-7; 9 bases align to TRBD1. The V and J ends lost 4 bases and 13 bases, in that order; junction bases with no gene match: 12. This CDR3 region has 13 residues. Germline lookup yields CDR1 SGHRS and CDR2 YFSETQ. This CDR3 is CASSPDGNRGLYF. The CDR3 DNA reads TGCGCCAGCAGCCCAGACGGGAACAGGGGGCTCTACTTC.

The V gene is TRBV2, the J gene TRBJ2-7; D is possibly TRBD2 (5 bases). Germline V lookup: CDR1 SNHLY, CDR2 FYNNEI. With 6 bases removed from V and 2 bases from J, the gap between germline ends came to 8 bases. The CDR3 runs 12 residues. As DNA, the CDR3 is TGTGCCAGCAGCGGGGATACCTACGAGCAGTACTTC. Its translation: CASSGDTYEQYF. Together with reference TRBV2 and TRBJ2-7, the CDR3 gives the full variable domain: EPEVTQTPSHQVTQMGQEVILRCVPISNHLYFYWYRQILGQKVEFLVSFYNNEISEKSEIFDDQFSVERPDGSNFTLKIRSTKLEDSAMYFCASSGDTYEQYFGPGTRLTVT.

In the case of this clonotype: Sequence at one end of the junction differs from germline and may be a read error. V usage is TRBV7-9 and J usage is TRBJ1-2; the match to TRBD1 covers 8 bases. CDR3 size: 16 residues. Per germline, CDR1 SEHNR and CDR2 FQNEAQ (reference sequence). The CDR3 DNA sequence: TGTGCCAGCATCTTATCGGCAGGGGGCTTTAACTATGGCTACACCTTC. This translates into CASILSAGGFNYGYTF. The whole variable domain, remainder taken from reference TRBV7-9 and TRBJ1-2, is DTGVSQNPRHKITKRGQNVTFRCDPISEHNRLYWYRQTLGQGPEFLTYFQNEAQLEKSRLLSDRFSAERPKGSFSTLEIQRTEQGDSAMYLCASILSAGGFNYGYTFGSGTRLTVV.

This chain uses TRBV2 with TRBJ1-1; D gene ambiguous. The CDR3 is 14 amino acids. CDR1 is SNHLY and CDR2 is FYNNEI in the germline V gene. V was shortened by 4 bases and J by 1 base, with 10 bases between the two germline ends. This CDR3 is CASSATGKNTEAFF. CDR3 nucleotides: TGTGCCAGCAGTGCTACGGGAAAGAACACTGAAGCTTTCTTT.